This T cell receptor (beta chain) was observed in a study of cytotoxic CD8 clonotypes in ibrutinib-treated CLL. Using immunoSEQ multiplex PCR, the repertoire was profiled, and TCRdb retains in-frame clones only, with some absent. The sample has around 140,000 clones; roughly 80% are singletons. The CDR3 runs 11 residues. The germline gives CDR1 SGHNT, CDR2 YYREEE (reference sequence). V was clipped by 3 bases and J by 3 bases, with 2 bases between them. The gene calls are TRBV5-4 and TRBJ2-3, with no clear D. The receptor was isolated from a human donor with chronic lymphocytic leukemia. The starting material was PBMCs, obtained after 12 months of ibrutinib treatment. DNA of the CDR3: TGTGCCAGCAGCTCGACAGATACGCAGTATTTT. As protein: CASSSTDTQYF.